The 16 T cell receptor beta chains below were found in one sample sequenced in a study of OX40 agonist ivuxolimab in advanced cancers. Produced via immunoSEQ multiplex PCR; TCRdb's table is partial and in-frame only. The sample has over 45,000 clones, 85% to 95% seen once. The sample consisted of CD4+ or CD8+ T cells sorted from blood, taken in a trial of the OX40 agonist ivuxolimab. Every receptor here comes from an adult with an advanced solid tumor such as melanoma, head and neck, liver or kidney cancer.

This chain connects TRBV5-1 to TRBJ1-2, with D unclear. The germline V gene has CDR1 SGHRS and CDR2 YFSETQ. The CDR3 is 12 residues long. V gave up 0 bases and J gave up 7 bases, with 7 bases separating them. The CDR3 bases are TGCGCCAGCAGCTTGGTTGGGGTTGGCTACACCTTC. Translated: CASSLVGVGYTF.

The rearrangement links TRBV29-1 to TRBJ2-1; unclear D gene. This CDR3 contains 11 residues. Per germline, CDR1 SQVTM and CDR2 ANQGSEA. V shed 5 bases and J shed 3 bases, with 5 bases lying between them. The CDR3 sequence: CSVLLYNEQFF. The CDR3 DNA sequence: TGCAGCGTTTTACTCTACAATGAGCAGTTCTTC.

This chain connects TRBV4-3 to TRBJ1-2; tentative D call: TRBD1 (5 bases). The CDR3 runs 16 residues. Trimming stripped 0 bases from V and 4 bases from J, with 15 bases between. CDR1 is LGHNA and CDR2 is YSLEER in the germline V gene. The DNA of the CDR3 is TGCGCCAGCAGCCAAGAAACGGGGACCGTCCTCTATGGCTACACCTTC. This gives the protein CASSQETGTVLYGYTF.

The chain carries TRBV27 and TRBJ2-3, with 7 bases lining up with TRBD2. Germline V gene lookup returns CDR1 MNHEY and CDR2 SMNVEV (reference sequence). V was pared by 8 bases and J by 2 bases, with 16 bases of the junction left unmatched. This CDR3 contains 17 residues. The CDR3: CASHPSAGETITDTQYF. The CDR3 DNA reads as TGTGCCAGCCATCCCTCCGCGGGAGAGACTATCACAGATACGCAGTATTTT.

The chain recombines TRBV10-3 with TRBJ1-2; D is unresolved. Germline-derived CDR1 and CDR2 are ENHRY and SYGVKD. The V and J ends lost 2 bases and 6 bases respectively, with 19 bases between them. The CDR3 consists of 16 residues. The CDR3 DNA follows: TGTGCCATCAGTGAGACACCCGGGCAGAGGACTGATGGCTACACCTTC. It encodes CAISETPGQRTDGYTF.

In its sample, this clone was seen once. This sequence joins TRBV9 and TRBJ2-1; TRBD1 matches at 8 bases. Losses at the gene ends were 4 bases for V and 0 bases for J; bases not matched to a gene: 6. Germline assignment: CDR1 SGDLS and CDR2 YYNGEE. The CDR3 spans 16 residues. In DNA, the CDR3 is TGTGCCAGCAGCCCACGGACAGGGCCCTCCTACAATGAGCAGTTCTTC. Its protein product is CASSPRTGPSYNEQFF.

This chain joins TRBV9 and TRBJ2-1; D is undetermined. This CDR3 has 13 residues. V was trimmed by 3 bases and J by 8 bases, leaving 12 bases between them. The germline V gene encodes CDR1 SGDLS and CDR2 YYNGEE. In DNA, the CDR3 is TGTGCCAGCAGCGGAAGTAGCTGGGATGAGCAGTTCTTC. It translates to CASSGSSWDEQFF.

This clone was seen a handful of times. The rearrangement joins TRBV25-1 to TRBJ2-7; D remains ambiguous. From germline, CDR1 is MGHDK and CDR2 SYGVNS. Trimming removed 6 bases from V and 3 bases from J, with 12 bases in between. CDR3 length equals 13 residues. The CDR3: CASSLGSGYEQYF. For the CDR3, the DNA is TGTGCCAGCAGCCTGGGATCGGGCTACGAGCAGTACTTC.

The chain carries TRBV7-7 and TRBJ2-5, with 10 bases aligning to TRBD2. V lost 5 bases to trimming and J lost 7 bases; unmatched junction nucleotides: 13. Looked up from germline, CDR1 is SSHAT and CDR2 is FNYEAQ (reference sequence). The CDR3 extends over 16 amino acids. The CDR3, as DNA: TGTGCCAGCAGCCCAAATAGCGGGGGGTCTTTAGGGACCCAGTACTTC. Translated, it gives CASSPNSGGSLGTQYF.

The chain joins TRBV5-1 to TRBJ1-1; no clear D. V lost 0 bases, J lost 2 bases, and 8 bases lay in between. CDR3 length equals 14 residues. Germline V CDR1 and CDR2: SGHRS, YFSETQ. The CDR3 reads CASSLEAANTEAFF. Written as DNA, the CDR3 is TGCGCCAGCAGCTTGGAGGCGGCCAACACTGAAGCTTTCTTT.

The V call is TRBV12-2, the J call TRBJ2-7. TRBV12-2 is termed a pseudogene. This CDR3 has 10 residues. The CDR3 loop reads CASSQTDEYF. The CDR3, as DNA: TGTGCAAGTTCCCAGACGGATGAGTACTTC.

The chain recombines TRBV27 with TRBJ2-3; TRBD2 matches 16 bases. The V gene's germline CDR1 is MNHEY and CDR2 SMNVEV (reference sequence). The CDR3 runs to 19 residues. With V trimmed by 0 bases and J by 3 bases, 6 bases remained unmatched. The CDR3 DNA is TGTGCCAGCAGTTTATCGAAGGGACTAGCGGGAGGGAGAACAGATACGCAGTATTTT. This codes for CASSLSKGLAGGRTDTQYF.

The DNA of the CDR3 is TGTGCCAGCAGCGTAGGGTTCTCTCGGAACACCGGGGAGCTGTTTTTT. Its translation is CASSVGFSRNTGELFF. This chain links TRBV9 with TRBJ2-2; no firm D call. The V and J ends lost 0 bases and 1 base respectively, with 10 bases between them. Germline CDR1 is SGDLS and CDR2 is YYNGEE. The CDR3 runs 16 residues.

The chain couples TRBV7-8 to TRBJ2-3; TRBD2 matches at 9 bases. After removal of 2 bases from V and 1 base from J, the junction contained 1 base not matched to a gene. CDR1 SGHVS and CDR2 FQNEAQ come from the germline V gene. The CDR3 sequence is 15 residues long. The CDR3 sequence: CASSLIAGGTDTQYF. CDR3 nucleotide sequence: TGTGCCAGCAGCTTAATAGCGGGAGGCACAGATACGCAGTATTTT.

V usage is TRBV5-6 and J usage is TRBJ2-7, with a tentative D call TRBD1 (6 bases). V gave up 4 bases and J gave up 5 bases, with 10 bases separating them. Germline V gene data show CDR1 as SGHDT and CDR2 as YYEEEE. The CDR3 has 12 residues. The chain's CDR3 is CASSNQGNEQYF. CDR3 in DNA: TGTGCCAGCAGCAACCAGGGGAACGAGCAGTACTTC.

The gene calls are TRBV7-7 and TRBJ2-6; tentatively, D is TRBD1 (5 bases). CDR1 is SSHAT, CDR2 FNYEAQ, per germline (reference sequence). Trimming shortened V by 5 bases and J by 1 base, and 18 bases separated the two germline ends. The CDR3 runs 18 residues. CDR3 region: CASSPTLSRVSGANVLTF. The CDR3 bases are TGTGCCAGCAGCCCGACCTTGAGCAGGGTGTCTGGGGCCAACGTCCTGACTTTC. Full variable domain (rest looked up from reference TRBV7-7 and TRBJ2-6): GAGVSQSPRYKVTKRGQDVTLRCDPISSHATLYWYQQALGQGPEFLTYFNYEAQPDKSGLPSDRFSAERPEGSISTLTIQRTEQRDSAMYRCASSPTLSRVSGANVLTFGAGSRLTVL.